The present entry profiles one TCR beta chain with its context. Its antigen remains unidentified. The entry originates in a study of CD4 T cells in relation to SARS-CoV-2 and coronaviruses. Libraries were prepared by immunoSEQ multiplex PCR; TCRdb keeps only in-frame clonotypes and omits some of them. The sample shows around 30,000 clones, about 76% of them seen only once. V was pared by 6 bases and J by 3 bases, with 9 bases between. This CDR3 contains 13 residues. Germline V gene data show CDR1 as SNHLY and CDR2 as FYNNEI. The source is an adult with COVID-19. Sample: memory CD4+ T cells from PBMCs, cultured in vitro. The V and J genes are TRBV2 and TRBJ2-1; TRBD2 is a possible D gene (5 bases). CDR3 coding DNA: TGTGCCAGCAGGGATCGGGGCTACAATGAGCAGTTCTTC. This sequence encodes CASRDRGYNEQFF.